This paragraph covers one TCR beta chain sequence. A template switching step contributed a universal primer site, while unique molecular identifiers were present in the cDNA. Via MiXCR, TCRdb re-called the 5' RACE reads, giving one row per CDR3 protein. This table holds fewer than 650,000 distinct CDR3 sequences, 9.5% to 10% found once. The data originate from a study of identical twins. CDR3 length: 14 amino acids. With 0 bases removed from V and 1 base from J, the gap between germline ends came to 6 bases. Germline lookup yields CDR1 LNHNV and CDR2 YYDKDF (reference sequence). The data were also submitted as part of a second study, on yellow fever vaccine responses in identical twins.

The origin of this receptor is a woman aged 18-29 years in good health. The chain links TRBV15 to TRBJ2-5; D not resolved. The sequenced sample was PBMCs. The DNA of the CDR3 is TGTGCCACCAGCAGAGAGGCAATCCAAGAGACCCAGTACTTC. Protein product: CATSREAIQETQYF.